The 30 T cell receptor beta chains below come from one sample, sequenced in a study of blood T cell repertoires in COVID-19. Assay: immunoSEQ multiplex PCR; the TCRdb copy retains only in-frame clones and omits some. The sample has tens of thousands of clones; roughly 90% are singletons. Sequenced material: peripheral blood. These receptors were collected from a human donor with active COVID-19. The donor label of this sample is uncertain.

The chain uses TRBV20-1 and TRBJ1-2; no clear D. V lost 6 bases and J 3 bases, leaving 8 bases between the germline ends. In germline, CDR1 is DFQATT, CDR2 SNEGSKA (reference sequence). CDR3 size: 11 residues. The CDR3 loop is CSASLHYGYTF. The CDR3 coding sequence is TGCAGTGCCTCTCTACACTATGGCTACACCTTC.

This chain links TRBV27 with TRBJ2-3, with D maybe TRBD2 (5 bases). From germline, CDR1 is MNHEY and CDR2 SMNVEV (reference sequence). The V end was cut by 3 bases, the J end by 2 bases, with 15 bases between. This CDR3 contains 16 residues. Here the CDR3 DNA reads TGTGCCAGCAGTTTTAGCGCGGCGGGCGACACAGATACGCAGTATTTT. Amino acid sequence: CASSFSAAGDTDTQYF.

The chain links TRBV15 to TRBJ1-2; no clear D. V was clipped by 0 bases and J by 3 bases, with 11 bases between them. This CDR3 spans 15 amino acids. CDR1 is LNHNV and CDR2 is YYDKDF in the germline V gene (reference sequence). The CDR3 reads CATSRDRGIDYGYTF. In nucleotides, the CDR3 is TGTGCCACCAGCAGAGATCGGGGTATTGACTATGGCTACACCTTC.

CDR3 nucleotide sequence: TGTGCCAGCAGCATTACGCGACAGGGGGCGAATAATTCACCCCTCCACTTT. It is translated as CASSITRQGANNSPLHF. The V call is TRBV7-2, the J call TRBJ1-6, with 10 bases aligning to TRBD1. The CDR3 loop spans 17 amino acids. The V and J ends lost 5 bases and 5 bases, in that order; junction bases with no gene match: 9. Germline assignment: CDR1 SGHTA and CDR2 FQGNSA.

CDR3 residues: CASSRDTNSGNTIYF. CDR3 DNA sequence: TGTGCCAGTAGCCGCGACACCAACTCTGGAAACACCATATATTTT. V and J are TRBV19 and TRBJ1-3; unclear D gene. Trimming shortened V by 6 bases and J by 0 bases, and 12 bases separated the two germline ends. Germline CDR1 LNHDA, CDR2 SQIVND (reference sequence). The CDR3 loop spans 15 amino acids.

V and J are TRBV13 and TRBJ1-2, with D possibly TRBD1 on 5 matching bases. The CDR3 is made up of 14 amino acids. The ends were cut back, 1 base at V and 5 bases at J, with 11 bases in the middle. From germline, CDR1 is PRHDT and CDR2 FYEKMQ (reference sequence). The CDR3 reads CASSLEGRRYGYTF. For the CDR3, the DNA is TGTGCCAGCAGCTTAGAGGGGCGTCGGTATGGCTACACCTTC.

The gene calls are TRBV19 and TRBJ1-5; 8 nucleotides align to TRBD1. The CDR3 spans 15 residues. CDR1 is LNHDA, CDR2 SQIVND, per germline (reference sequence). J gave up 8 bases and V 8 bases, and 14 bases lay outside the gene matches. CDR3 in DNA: TGTGCCAGTCGCCATAGACAGGGGCGATCCGAGCCCCAGCATTTT. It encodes CASRHRQGRSEPQHF.

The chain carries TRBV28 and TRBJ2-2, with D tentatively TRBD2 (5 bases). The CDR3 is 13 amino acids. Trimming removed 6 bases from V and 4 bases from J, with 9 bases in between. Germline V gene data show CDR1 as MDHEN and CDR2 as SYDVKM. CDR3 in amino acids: CASRADPTGELFF. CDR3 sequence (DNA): TGTGCCAGCAGAGCGGATCCCACCGGGGAGCTGTTTTTT. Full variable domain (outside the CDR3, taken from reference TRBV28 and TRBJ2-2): DVKVTQSSRYLVKRTGEKVFLECVQDMDHENMFWYRQDPGLGLRLIYFSYDVKMKEKGDIPEGYSVSREKKERFSLILESASTNQTSMYLCASRADPTGELFFGEGSRLTVL.

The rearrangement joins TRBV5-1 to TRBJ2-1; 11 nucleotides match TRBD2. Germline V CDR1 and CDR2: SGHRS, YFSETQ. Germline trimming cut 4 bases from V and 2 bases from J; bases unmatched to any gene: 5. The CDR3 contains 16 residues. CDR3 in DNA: TGCGCCAGCAGCCCGAGACTAGCGGGGCCCTACAATGAGCAGTTCTTC. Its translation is CASSPRLAGPYNEQFF.

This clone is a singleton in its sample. The CDR3 is CASSHEGGEGFF. For the CDR3, the DNA is TGTGCCAGCAGCCACGAGGGCGGGGAGGGGTTCTTC. This rearrangement joins TRBV3-1 (or the pseudogene TRBV3-2) to TRBJ2-1, with 7 bases fitting TRBD2. Germline V gene sequence: CDR1 LGHDT, CDR2 YNNKEL (reference sequence). V shed 3 bases and J 15 bases; nucleotides not matched to a gene: 8. The CDR3 runs to 12 residues.

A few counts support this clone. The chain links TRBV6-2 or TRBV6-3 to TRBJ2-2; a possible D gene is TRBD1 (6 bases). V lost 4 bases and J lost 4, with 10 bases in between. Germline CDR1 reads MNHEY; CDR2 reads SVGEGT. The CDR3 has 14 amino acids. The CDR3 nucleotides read TGTGCCAGCAGTTGGGGGCGAGGCACCGGGGAGCTGTTTTTT. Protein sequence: CASSWGRGTGELFF.

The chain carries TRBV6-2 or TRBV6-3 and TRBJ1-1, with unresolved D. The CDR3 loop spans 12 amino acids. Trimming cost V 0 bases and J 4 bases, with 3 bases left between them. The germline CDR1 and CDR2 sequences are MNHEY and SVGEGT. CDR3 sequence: CASSYSATEAFF. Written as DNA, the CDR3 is TGTGCCAGCAGTTACTCGGCCACTGAAGCTTTCTTT.

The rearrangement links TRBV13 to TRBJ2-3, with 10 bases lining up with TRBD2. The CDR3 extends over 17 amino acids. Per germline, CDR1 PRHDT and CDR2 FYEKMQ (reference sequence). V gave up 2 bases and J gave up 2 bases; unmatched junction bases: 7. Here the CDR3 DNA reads TGTGCCAGCAGCTTACTTACTAGCGGGGTGACCACAGATACGCAGTATTTT. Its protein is CASSLLTSGVTTDTQYF. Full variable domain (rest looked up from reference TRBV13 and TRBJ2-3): AAGVIQSPRHLIKEKRETATLKCYPIPRHDTVYWYQQGPGQDPQFLISFYEKMQSDKGSIPDRFSAQQFSDYHSELNMSSLELGDSALYFCASSLLTSGVTTDTQYFGPGTRLTVL.

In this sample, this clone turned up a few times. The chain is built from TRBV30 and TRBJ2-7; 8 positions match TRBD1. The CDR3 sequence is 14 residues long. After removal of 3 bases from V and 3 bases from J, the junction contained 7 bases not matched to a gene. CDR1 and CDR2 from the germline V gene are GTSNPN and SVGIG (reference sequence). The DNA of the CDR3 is TGTGCCTGGAGGGGACCGGGACAGGACTACGAGCAGTACTTC. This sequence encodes CAWRGPGQDYEQYF.

The CDR3 reads CASSAPYAAKTVTGFEQYF. The CDR3 DNA is TGTGCCAGCAGCGCCCCATATGCCGCAAAGACAGTAACCGGCTTCGAGCAGTACTTC. The gene calls are TRBV21-1 and TRBJ2-7; the table's D call TRBD1 went unverified against the DNA. TRBV21-1 is listed as a pseudogene. The CDR3 loop spans 19 amino acids.

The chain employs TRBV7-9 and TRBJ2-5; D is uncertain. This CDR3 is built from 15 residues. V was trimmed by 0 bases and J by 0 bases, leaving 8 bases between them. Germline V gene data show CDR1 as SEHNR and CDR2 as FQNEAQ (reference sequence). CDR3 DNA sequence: TGTGCCAGCAGCTTAGCAGACTGGTACCAAGAGACCCAGTACTTC. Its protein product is CASSLADWYQETQYF.

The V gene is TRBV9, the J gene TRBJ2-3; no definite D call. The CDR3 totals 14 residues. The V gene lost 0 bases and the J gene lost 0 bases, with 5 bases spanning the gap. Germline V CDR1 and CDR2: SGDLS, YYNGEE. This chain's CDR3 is CASSVEQSTDTQYF. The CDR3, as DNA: TGTGCCAGCAGCGTAGAACAGAGCACAGATACGCAGTATTTT.

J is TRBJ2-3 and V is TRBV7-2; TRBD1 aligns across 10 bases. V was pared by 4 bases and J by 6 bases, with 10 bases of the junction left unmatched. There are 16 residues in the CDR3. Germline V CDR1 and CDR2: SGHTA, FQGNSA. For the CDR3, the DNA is TGTGCCAGCAGCTCTAGGACAGGGGGGGCGGGGGATACGCAGTATTTT. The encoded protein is CASSSRTGGAGDTQYF.

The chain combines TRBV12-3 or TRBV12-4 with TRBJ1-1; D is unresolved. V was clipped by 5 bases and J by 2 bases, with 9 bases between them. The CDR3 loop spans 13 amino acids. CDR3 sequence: CASSPGENTEAFF. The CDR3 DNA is TGTGCCAGCAGTCCCGGGGAAAACACTGAAGCTTTCTTT.

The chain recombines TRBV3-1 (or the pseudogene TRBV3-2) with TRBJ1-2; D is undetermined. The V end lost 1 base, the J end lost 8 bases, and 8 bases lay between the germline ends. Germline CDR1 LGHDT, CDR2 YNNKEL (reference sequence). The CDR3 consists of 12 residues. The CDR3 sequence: CASSQGLGGYTF. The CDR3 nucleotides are TGTGCCAGCAGCCAAGGGTTGGGCGGCTACACCTTC.

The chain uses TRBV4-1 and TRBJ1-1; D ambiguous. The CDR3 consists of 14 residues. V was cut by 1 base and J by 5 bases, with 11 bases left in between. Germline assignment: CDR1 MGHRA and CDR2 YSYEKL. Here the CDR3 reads CASSQGTGKTEAFF. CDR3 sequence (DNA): TGCGCCAGCAGCCAAGGCACCGGGAAGACTGAAGCTTTCTTT.

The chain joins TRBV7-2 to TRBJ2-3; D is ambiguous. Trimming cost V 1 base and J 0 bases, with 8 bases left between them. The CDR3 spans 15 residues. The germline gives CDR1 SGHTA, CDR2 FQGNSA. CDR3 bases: TGTGCCAGCAGCTTAGACGCAACTAGCACAGATACGCAGTATTTT. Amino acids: CASSLDATSTDTQYF.

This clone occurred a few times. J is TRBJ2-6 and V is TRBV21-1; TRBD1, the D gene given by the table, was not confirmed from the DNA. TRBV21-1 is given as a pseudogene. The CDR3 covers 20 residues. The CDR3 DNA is TGTGCCAGCAGCTCACCCCTAGTAGGGACAGGGGGCGCTGGGGCCAACGTCCTGACTTTC. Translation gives CASSSPLVGTGGAGANVLTF.

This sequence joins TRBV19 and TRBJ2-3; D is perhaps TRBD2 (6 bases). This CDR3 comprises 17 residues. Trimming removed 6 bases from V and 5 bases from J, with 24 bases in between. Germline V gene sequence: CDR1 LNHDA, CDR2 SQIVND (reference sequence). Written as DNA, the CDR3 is TGTGCCAGTAGGGAAGGTCGGGGGTTTGATGTGTTAGATACGCAGTATTTT. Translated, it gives CASREGRGFDVLDTQYF.

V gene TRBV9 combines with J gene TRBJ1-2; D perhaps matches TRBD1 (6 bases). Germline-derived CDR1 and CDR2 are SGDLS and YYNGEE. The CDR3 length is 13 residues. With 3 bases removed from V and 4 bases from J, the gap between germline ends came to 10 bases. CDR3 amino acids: CASSGDRTYGYTF. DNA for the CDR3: TGTGCCAGCAGCGGCGACAGGACCTATGGCTACACCTTC. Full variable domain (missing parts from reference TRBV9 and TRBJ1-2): DSGVTQTPKHLITATGQRVTLRCSPRSGDLSVYWYQQSLDQGLQFLIQYYNGEERAKGNILERFSAQQFPDLHSELNLSSLELGDSALYFCASSGDRTYGYTFGSGTRLTVV.

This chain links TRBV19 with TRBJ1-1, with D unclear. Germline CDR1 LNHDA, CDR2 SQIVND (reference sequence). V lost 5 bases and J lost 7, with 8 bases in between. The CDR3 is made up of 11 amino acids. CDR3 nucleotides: TGTGCCAGTAGTCGAGCGGGTGAAGCTTTCTTT. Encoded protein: CASSRAGEAFF.

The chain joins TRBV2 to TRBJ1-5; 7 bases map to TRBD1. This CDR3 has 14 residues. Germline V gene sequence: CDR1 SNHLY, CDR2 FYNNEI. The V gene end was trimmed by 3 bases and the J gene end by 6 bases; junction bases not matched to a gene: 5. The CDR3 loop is CASSDRTGFQPQHF. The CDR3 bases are TGTGCCAGCAGTGATAGGACAGGCTTTCAGCCCCAGCATTTT.

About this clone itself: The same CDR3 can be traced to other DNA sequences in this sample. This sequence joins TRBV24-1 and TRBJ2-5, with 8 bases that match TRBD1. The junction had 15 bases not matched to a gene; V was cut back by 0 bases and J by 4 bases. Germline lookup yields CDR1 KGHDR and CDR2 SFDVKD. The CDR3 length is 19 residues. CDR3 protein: CATSDLGVHKQGAGETQYF. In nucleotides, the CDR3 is TGTGCCACCAGTGATTTGGGGGTACACAAGCAGGGGGCTGGAGAGACCCAGTACTTC.

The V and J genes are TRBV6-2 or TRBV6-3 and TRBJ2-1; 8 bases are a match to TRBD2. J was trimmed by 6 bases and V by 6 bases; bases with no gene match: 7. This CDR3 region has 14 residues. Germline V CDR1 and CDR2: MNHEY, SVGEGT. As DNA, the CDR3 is TGTGCCAGCAGCTTTCCGGGGGGGTCCAATGAGCAGTTCTTC. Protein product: CASSFPGGSNEQFF.

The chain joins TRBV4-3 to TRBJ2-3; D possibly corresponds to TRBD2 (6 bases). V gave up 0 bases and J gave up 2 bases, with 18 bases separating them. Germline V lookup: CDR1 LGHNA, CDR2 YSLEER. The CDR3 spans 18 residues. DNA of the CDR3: TGCGCCAGCAGCCAAGATGTTCGCAGCGGGTGGTCCACAGATACGCAGTATTTT. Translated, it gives CASSQDVRSGWSTDTQYF.